What follows are 30 T cell receptor beta chains derived from one specimen sequenced in a study of vaccination effects on CD4 cells after COVID-19. TCRdb's copy holds only in-frame clones and misses some; the assay was immunoSEQ multiplex PCR. The repertoire holds about 45,000 clones, with around 66% as singletons. Before sequencing took place, the ViraFEST assay used viral peptide pools to expand antigen-specific CD4+ T cells. Upon completion of 10 to 11 days in culture, CD4+ T cells were isolated. This individual contracted SARS-CoV-2 between March and December 2020, as verified by PCR. What these receptors recognize is not known. The sequenced sample was CD4+ T cells from PBMCs cultured with a peptide pool, obtained before COVID-19 vaccination. The origin of the receptors is a human donor who had a prior SARS-CoV-2 infection.

There are a few counts of this clone. The V call is TRBV9, the J call TRBJ2-2, with 10 nucleotides matching TRBD2. CDR1 is SGDLS and CDR2 is YYNGEE in the germline V gene. V lost 4 bases, J lost 2 bases, and 8 bases stayed unmatched. This CDR3 is built from 17 residues. The DNA of the CDR3 is TGTGCCAGCAGCCCCCGGACTAGCGGCGCTAACACCGGGGAGCTGTTTTTT. Amino acid sequence: CASSPRTSGANTGELFF.

This clone was found a few times. The chain combines TRBV13 with TRBJ2-1; TRBD2 aligns across 9 bases. The CDR3 is 17 amino acids. Germline V CDR1 and CDR2: PRHDT, FYEKMQ (reference sequence). Germline trimming cut 1 base from V and 9 bases from J; bases unmatched to any gene: 13. The DNA for the CDR3 is TGTGCCAGCAGCTTAGCCCCCGTAGCGGGAGTAAGGGCTGAGCAGTTCTTC. It yields the protein CASSLAPVAGVRAEQFF.

This clone was seen repeatedly, ten times or more. The chain carries TRBV3-1 (or the pseudogene TRBV3-2) and TRBJ2-5; tentative D call: TRBD2 (6 bases). V was shortened by 3 bases and J by 7 bases, with 12 bases between the two germline ends. The CDR3 consists of 13 residues. Germline loops: CDR1 LGHDT, CDR2 YNNKEL (reference sequence). CDR3 DNA: TGTGCCAGCAGCCAGGAGGGGCTCTTGACCCAGTACTTC. This gives the protein CASSQEGLLTQYF.

The rearrangement uses TRBV5-4 and TRBJ2-7; weak D call: TRBD2 (5 bases). Germline CDR1 SGHNT, CDR2 YYREEE (reference sequence). The CDR3 is made up of 13 amino acids. V gave up 9 bases and J gave up 0 bases, with 13 bases separating them. CDR3 DNA sequence: TGTGCCACGTATAGCGCGAGCTCCTACGAGCAGTACTTC. Its translation: CATYSASSYEQYF.

This clone was seen a single time. The V call is TRBV20-1, the J call TRBJ2-7; D possibly corresponds to TRBD1 (5 bases). Germline V gene data show CDR1 as DFQATT and CDR2 as SNEGSKA (reference sequence). The germline V and J ends were trimmed by 4 bases and 6 bases, with 10 bases remaining between them. CDR3 length: 11 residues. The CDR3 DNA reads TGCAGTGCTATCAGCAGGGCCGAGCAGTACTTC. This codes for CSAISRAEQYF.

V is TRBV2 and J is TRBJ2-3; a weak D match, TRBD1 (6 bases). Germline-derived CDR1 and CDR2 are SNHLY and FYNNEI. The CDR3 is made up of 13 amino acids. Trimming pared 8 bases from V and 2 bases from J, leaving 11 bases between. The DNA of the CDR3 is TGTGCCAGCGGGGGCCCTTTCACAGATACGCAGTATTTT. Its protein is CASGGPFTDTQYF. Variable domain in full (rest from reference TRBV2 and TRBJ2-3): EPEVTQTPSHQVTQMGQEVILRCVPISNHLYFYWYRQILGQKVEFLVSFYNNEISEKSEIFDDQFSVERPDGSNFTLKIRSTKLEDSAMYFCASGGPFTDTQYFGPGTRLTVL.

The chain joins TRBV7-2 to TRBJ2-1, with TRBD2 matching 13 bases. With V trimmed by 6 bases and J by 3 bases, 2 bases remained unmatched. This CDR3 region has 15 residues. Germline V gene data show CDR1 as SGHTA and CDR2 as FQGNSA. CDR3 residues: CASSRTSGSYNEQFF. CDR3 DNA: TGTGCCAGCAGTCGGACTAGCGGGAGCTACAATGAGCAGTTCTTC.

This chain connects TRBV6-6 to TRBJ2-3; D is ambiguous. V lost 8 bases and J 2 bases, leaving 11 bases between the germline ends. Per the germline V gene, CDR1 is MNHNY and CDR2 is SVGAGI (reference sequence). The CDR3 runs to 13 residues. The CDR3 loop reads CASCFDDTDTQYF. In nucleotides, the CDR3 is TGTGCCAGCTGCTTTGATGACACAGATACGCAGTATTTT.

The V call is TRBV4-3, the J call TRBJ2-1; TRBD2 agrees at 7 bases. V was pared by 3 bases and J by 9 bases, with 17 bases of the junction left unmatched. The CDR3 consists of 17 residues. Germline CDR1 LGHNA, CDR2 YSLEER. The CDR3 loop reads CASSQKGGVAGAAEQFF. CDR3 nucleotides: TGCGCCAGCAGCCAGAAAGGTGGTGTTGCGGGAGCTGCTGAGCAGTTCTTC.

J is TRBJ2-1 and V is TRBV5-4; TRBD2 agrees at 8 bases. The V and J ends lost 4 bases and 9 bases, in that order; junction bases with no gene match: 15. The germline V gene has CDR1 SGHNT and CDR2 YYREEE (reference sequence). This CDR3 region has 16 residues. The CDR3 sequence is CASSARTSGIGAEQFF. The DNA of the CDR3 is TGTGCCAGCAGCGCAAGAACTAGCGGAATAGGCGCTGAGCAGTTCTTC.

This clone showed up just a few times. One junction end does not reproduce the germline sequence, and a read error may be involved. The V and J genes are TRBV7-7 and TRBJ2-3, with 9 nucleotides matching TRBD2. The CDR3 spans 16 residues. Germline V lookup: CDR1 SSHAT, CDR2 FNYEAQ (reference sequence). The CDR3 loop is CASSLGLAGRGDTQYF. The CDR3 DNA reads as TGTGCTAGCAGCTTAGGCCTAGCGGGGCGGGGAGATACGCAGTATTTT.

The CDR3 DNA reads as TGCGCCAGCAGTCGGACAGGGTTAACAGATACGCAGTATTTT. This gives the protein CASSRTGLTDTQYF. The rearrangement uses TRBV4-1 and TRBJ2-3; 8 bases line up with TRBD1. Germline V gene sequence: CDR1 MGHRA, CDR2 YSYEKL. The ends lost 6 bases at V and 3 bases at J; junction bases unmatched: 5. This CDR3 comprises 14 residues.

The chain employs TRBV7-8 and TRBJ2-1; D remains unclear. Germline V CDR1 and CDR2: SGHVS, FQNEAQ. The CDR3 totals 20 residues. V lost 2 bases, J lost 0 bases, and 23 bases lay in between. DNA for the CDR3: TGTGCCAGCAGCTTAATTGCGGCAGCAGGCCTCCTCAGCTCCTACAATGAGCAGTTCTTC. Translated, it gives CASSLIAAAGLLSSYNEQFF.

V usage is TRBV7-8 and J usage is TRBJ2-7; TRBD1 might be the D (6 bases). The V end was cut by 5 bases, the J end by 11 bases, with 13 bases between. Germline loops: CDR1 SGHVS, CDR2 FQNEAQ. The CDR3 length is 11 residues. CDR3 loop: CASSLQGVEYF. As DNA, the CDR3 is TGTGCCAGCAGCCTACAGGGCGTCGAGTACTTC.

The chain is built from TRBV6-5 and TRBJ1-1; D remains ambiguous. Germline V gene data show CDR1 as MNHEY and CDR2 as SVGAGI. V lost 7 bases and J 0 bases, leaving 9 bases between the germline ends. This CDR3 has 13 residues. DNA for the CDR3: TGTGCCAGCATAAGGGATATGAACACTGAAGCTTTCTTT. As protein: CASIRDMNTEAFF.

V and J are TRBV25-1 and TRBJ2-2; a weak D match, TRBD2 (5 bases). Germline-derived CDR1 and CDR2 are MGHDK and SYGVNS. The CDR3 is made up of 12 amino acids. V was trimmed by 6 bases and J by 3 bases, leaving 5 bases between them. The CDR3 loop is CASRLDTGELFF. The CDR3 DNA is TGTGCCAGCAGACTAGACACCGGGGAGCTGTTTTTT.

The chain links TRBV28 to TRBJ1-1; no definite D call. The V gene's germline CDR1 is MDHEN and CDR2 SYDVKM. Trimming took off 7 bases at V and 1 base at J, with 4 bases between the two ends. The CDR3 has 11 residues. The chain's CDR3 is CASIGNTEAFF. The CDR3 DNA is TGTGCCAGCATCGGGAACACTGAAGCTTTCTTT.

The count of this clone is one. V is TRBV2 and J is TRBJ1-5; the D is unclear. Germline CDR1 SNHLY, CDR2 FYNNEI. The ends were cut back, 1 base at V and 6 bases at J, with 10 bases in the middle. There are 14 residues in the CDR3. This chain's CDR3 is CASSEGGQSQPQHF. CDR3 DNA: TGTGCCAGCAGTGAAGGGGGTCAGAGTCAGCCCCAGCATTTT.

This chain connects TRBV6-1 to TRBJ2-7; maybe TRBD2 (5 bases). Per germline, CDR1 MNHNS and CDR2 SASEGT. Trimming took off 0 bases at V and 1 base at J, with 25 bases between the two ends. The CDR3 totals 20 residues. CDR3 in DNA: TGTGCCAGCAGTGAAGCAATAGGATGGACTGCTAATCTTCCTTCCTACGAGCAGTACTTC. As protein: CASSEAIGWTANLPSYEQYF.

J is TRBJ2-5 and V is TRBV3-1 (or the pseudogene TRBV3-2); D unclear. This CDR3 spans 13 amino acids. V was shortened by 1 base and J by 5 bases, with 8 bases between the two germline ends. Germline CDR1 LGHDT, CDR2 YNNKEL (reference sequence). CDR3: CASSQARDETQYF. The CDR3 coding sequence is TGTGCCAGCAGCCAAGCTAGGGATGAGACCCAGTACTTC.

The V gene is TRBV2, the J gene TRBJ2-7; the D is unclear. Looked up from germline, CDR1 is SNHLY and CDR2 is FYNNEI. V shed 0 bases and J shed 3 bases, with 9 bases lying between them. This CDR3 comprises 14 residues. Here the CDR3 reads CASSEAGGGYEQYF. The CDR3 DNA sequence: TGTGCCAGCAGTGAAGCGGGCGGCGGCTACGAGCAGTACTTC.

The table lists this clone with a few counts. The rearrangement joins TRBV7-3 to TRBJ1-1, with a weak D call TRBD1 (6 bases). V lost 5 bases to trimming and J lost 0 bases, with 10 bases between them. Looked up from germline, CDR1 is SGHTA and CDR2 is FQGTGA. The CDR3 totals 14 residues. The CDR3 DNA is TGTGCCAGCAGCGCCCAGGGGATGAACACTGAAGCTTTCTTT. Protein sequence: CASSAQGMNTEAFF.

The gene calls are TRBV7-2 and TRBJ2-1; D might be TRBD1 (5 bases). Germline CDR1 SGHTA, CDR2 FQGNSA. Trimming left V 2 bases short and J 3 bases short, with 11 bases between. The CDR3 length is 15 residues. CDR3 residues: CASSLSAGNYNEQFF. The DNA of the CDR3 is TGTGCCAGCAGCTTATCCGCAGGGAACTACAATGAGCAGTTCTTC.

CDR3 DNA sequence: TGTGCCAGTAGTATAGGGAGGGGGGGCTATGAAAAACTGTTTTTT. Its protein product is CASSIGRGGYEKLFF. The chain joins TRBV19 to TRBJ1-4; a weak D match, TRBD1 (6 bases). This CDR3 region has 15 residues. With 1 base removed from V and 6 bases from J, the gap between germline ends came to 12 bases. Germline V CDR1 and CDR2: LNHDA, SQIVND (reference sequence).

About this clone: Sequence at one end of the junction differs from germline and may be a read error. The J gene is TRBJ2-3, the V gene TRBV7-7, with TRBD2 as a possible D gene (6 bases). The CDR3 is made up of 14 amino acids. Germline V CDR1 and CDR2: SSHAT, FNYEAQ (reference sequence). The CDR3 nucleotides read TGTGCTAGCAGCGCCCGCGGGGGCACAGATACGCAGTATTTT. The encoded protein is CASSARGGTDTQYF.

The chain joins TRBV15 to TRBJ2-2; 13 bases map to TRBD2. The trim removed 5 bases at V and 6 bases at J, leaving 9 bases unmatched. This CDR3 region has 17 residues. Germline CDR1 LNHNV, CDR2 YYDKDF (reference sequence). CDR3 region: CATSAPGLAGQAGELFF. DNA for the CDR3: TGTGCCACCAGCGCTCCGGGACTAGCGGGACAAGCCGGGGAGCTGTTTTTT.

The genes are TRBV10-3 and TRBJ2-3; no definite D call. Trimming removed 3 bases at V and 2 bases at J, with 12 bases between. The CDR3 length is 15 residues. Germline V gene data show CDR1 as ENHRY and CDR2 as SYGVKD. As DNA, the CDR3 is TGTGCCATCAGTGATAAGGGCTTTTTCACAGATACGCAGTATTTT. Encoded protein: CAISDKGFFTDTQYF.

This clone came up once. The chain carries TRBV3-1 (or the pseudogene TRBV3-2) and TRBJ1-1; the D gene is possibly TRBD1 (5 bases). This CDR3 has 15 amino acids. Germline V gene sequence: CDR1 LGHDT, CDR2 YNNKEL (reference sequence). The V end was cut by 0 bases, the J end by 2 bases, with 10 bases between. CDR3 DNA sequence: TGTGCCAGCAGCCAAGATTGGAGGGACAACACTGAAGCTTTCTTT. Translation: CASSQDWRDNTEAFF.

The chain employs TRBV24-1 and TRBJ2-1, with TRBD2 matching over 9 bases. The CDR3 spans 15 residues. The germline gives CDR1 KGHDR, CDR2 SFDVKD. The trim removed 4 bases at V and 6 bases at J, leaving 6 bases unmatched. CDR3 sequence: CATSDPSGTSNEQFF. For the CDR3, the DNA is TGTGCCACCAGTGACCCTAGCGGGACTAGCAATGAGCAGTTCTTC.

J is TRBJ2-5 and V is TRBV5-6; either TRBD1 or TRBD2 may supply D (6 bases each). The CDR3 covers 14 residues. Germline CDR1 SGHDT, CDR2 YYEEEE. Trimming shortened V by 2 bases and J by 5 bases, and 13 bases separated the two germline ends. The CDR3 coding sequence is TGTGCCAGCAGCTTAATGGGGGGCCGGGAGACCCAGTACTTC. As protein: CASSLMGGRETQYF.